The clone carrying this T cell receptor (beta chain) came up once. The junction shows a germline mismatch at one end, possibly a read error. This specimen comes from a study of T cell responses to AZD1222 COVID-19 vaccine. Study-wide background: Pooled samples include second doses given at about 4 or 12 weeks.

Germline assignment: CDR1 SGHDN and CDR2 FVKESK. The CDR3 runs to 14 residues. Using immunoSEQ multiplex PCR, the repertoire was profiled, and TCRdb retains in-frame clones only, with some absent. The sample consists of about 59,000 clones, roughly 88% of them appearing once. Sequenced here: peripheral blood, sampled on day 0 of AZD1222 vaccination. The chain employs TRBV14 and TRBJ1-1; 10 nucleotides agree with TRBD1. The clonotype comes from an adult in good health. The CDR3 sequence is CASNQGTGVAEAFF. DNA of the CDR3: TGTGCCAGCAACCAAGGGACAGGGGTGGCTGAAGCTTTCTTT. Together with reference TRBV14 and TRBJ1-1, the CDR3 gives the full variable domain: EAGVTQFPSHSVIEKGQTVTLRCDPISGHDNLYWYRRVMGKEIKFLLHFVKESKQDESGMPNNRFLAERTGGTYSTLKVQPAELEDSGVYFCASNQGTGVAEAFFGQGTRLTVV.